Each of the 27 T cell receptor beta chains below was sequenced from the same sample in a study of T cells expressing NK-cell markers. TCRdb re-called the 5' RACE reads; one entry per CDR3 protein, DNA not given. The specimen's table records some 460,000 distinct CDR3 sequences. The sequencing input was blood T cells: a sorted CD56 or NKG2C T cell subset, CD4+ or CD8+ T cells, or bulk PBMC T cells (not recorded which). These TCRs come from a woman between 45 and 65 years old in good health.

V is TRBV19 and J is TRBJ2-1; TCRdb's D call, TRBD2, is unchecked because there is no DNA. The germline V gene encodes CDR1 LNHDA and CDR2 SQIVND (reference sequence). The CDR3 is 17 amino acids. CDR3 sequence: CASSPLLAASSYNEQFF.

This sequence joins TRBV10-3 and TRBJ2-3; TCRdb lists TRBD2, though no DNA is available to test this call. This CDR3 is 13 amino acids long. Per germline, CDR1 ENHRY and CDR2 SYGVKD. The CDR3 here is CAIKRDSTDTQYF.

This chain joins TRBV24-1 and TRBJ2-3; TCRdb lists TRBD2, though no DNA is available to test this call. This CDR3 comprises 17 residues. CDR1 and CDR2 (germline): KGHDR, SFDVKD. The CDR3: CATSQAGEASFTDTQYF.

The V and J genes are TRBV18 and TRBJ2-5. The CDR3 runs 12 residues. CDR1 is KGHSH and CDR2 is LQKENI in the germline V gene. CDR3 loop: CASSPGLETQYF.

This sequence joins TRBV27 and TRBJ2-1. The CDR3 spans 12 residues. Germline CDR1 and CDR2: MNHEY and SMNVEV (reference sequence). The CDR3 reads CASSDWYNEQFF.

The chain combines TRBV9 with TRBJ2-5. From germline, CDR1 is SGDLS and CDR2 YYNGEE. The CDR3 is 17 residues long. Here the CDR3 reads CASSVAGVKKLQETQYF.

The chain uses TRBV4-2 and TRBJ2-1; TCRdb calls TRBD1, which cannot be checked without DNA. The CDR3 has 14 amino acids. Germline CDR1 and CDR2: LGHNA and YNFKEQ. CDR3 region: CASSLVRGMNEQFF.

This rearrangement joins TRBV29-1 to TRBJ2-5; TCRdb names TRBD1, which stays unverified in the absence of DNA. In germline, CDR1 is SQVTM, CDR2 ANQGSEA. CDR3 length: 12 residues. The chain's CDR3 is CSVGERLETQYF.

The chain carries TRBV14 and TRBJ1-1. Germline V gene sequence: CDR1 SGHDN, CDR2 FVKESK. This CDR3 spans 15 amino acids. CDR3 protein: CASSQGFRRNTEAFF.

This sequence joins TRBV20-1 and TRBJ2-7. From germline, CDR1 is DFQATT and CDR2 SNEGSKA (reference sequence). The CDR3 runs 15 residues. CDR3 sequence reads: CSARDSRKSTYEQYF.

This sequence joins TRBV12-3 or TRBV12-4 and TRBJ1-4; there is no DNA to check the TCRdb D call of TRBD1. The CDR3 loop spans 16 amino acids. The CDR3 protein is CASSFRDRSINEKLFF.

J is TRBJ1-4 and V is TRBV4-1. Germline-derived CDR1 and CDR2 are MGHRA and YSYEKL. CDR3 length equals 17 residues. This chain's CDR3 is CASSQETTQEGDEKLFF.

V is TRBV20-1 and J is TRBJ2-1; TCRdb selects TRBD1, and the lack of DNA leaves this call unchecked. The CDR3 covers 14 residues. CDR1 is DFQATT, CDR2 SNEGSKA, per germline (reference sequence). CDR3 region: CSAPNRLQGNEQFF.

This chain links TRBV5-1 with TRBJ2-5; the TCRdb call, TRBD2, lacks DNA for checking. This CDR3 has 16 residues. From germline, CDR1 is SGHRS and CDR2 YFSETQ. CDR3 loop: CASSSLGLAGVETQYF.

The gene calls are TRBV29-1 and TRBJ2-3; TCRdb indicates TRBD2, and absent DNA this call remains unverified. This CDR3 region has 13 residues. Germline V CDR1 and CDR2: SQVTM, ANQGSEA. This CDR3 reads CSGGEGGADTQYF.

The V call is TRBV3-1, the J call TRBJ1-2; the TCRdb D gene call, TRBD1, has no DNA to confirm it. CDR1 is LGHDT and CDR2 is YNNKEL in the germline V gene (reference sequence). This CDR3 is 13 amino acids long. The CDR3 here is CASSQKGIYGYTF.

The chain links TRBV4-1 to TRBJ2-3; TCRdb gives TRBD1 as the D gene, but with no DNA this cannot be confirmed. Germline-derived CDR1 and CDR2 are MGHRA and YSYEKL. This CDR3 is built from 15 residues. The CDR3 loop reads CASSQPSQGIDTQYF.

This chain links TRBV4-2 with TRBJ2-7; TCRdb's assignment of TRBD2 cannot be checked, as there is no DNA. Germline CDR1 LGHNA, CDR2 YNFKEQ. The CDR3 sequence is 13 residues long. This CDR3 reads CASRDSASYEQYF.

The chain combines TRBV7-2 with TRBJ2-1. CDR3 size: 15 residues. CDR1 SGHTA and CDR2 FQGNSA come from the germline V gene. The CDR3 is CASSLFKSSYNEQFF.

The chain has TRBV11-2 and TRBJ2-1; TCRdb indicates TRBD1, and absent DNA this call remains unverified. The germline CDR1 and CDR2 sequences are SGHAT and FQNNGV. This CDR3 is 13 amino acids long. The CDR3 loop is CASSRTGGYEQFF.

This chain connects TRBV5-1 to TRBJ2-1; there is no DNA to check the TCRdb D call of TRBD1. The V gene's germline CDR1 is SGHRS and CDR2 YFSETQ. The CDR3 has 16 residues. The CDR3 region is CASSPQTGAAYNEQFF.

The rearrangement links TRBV5-1 to TRBJ1-2; the D call from TCRdb, TRBD1, cannot be confirmed without DNA. Germline assignment: CDR1 SGHRS and CDR2 YFSETQ. The CDR3 covers 14 residues. CDR3 residues: CASAEGQANYGYTF.

This chain links TRBV5-1 with TRBJ2-5; the TCRdb call, TRBD2, lacks DNA for checking. The CDR3 is 17 amino acids. Germline assignment: CDR1 SGHRS and CDR2 YFSETQ. The CDR3 is CASSSQSSGLFQETQYF. The entire variable domain, with the rest obtained from reference TRBV5-1 and TRBJ2-5, is as follows: KAGVTQTPRYLIKTRGQQVTLSCSPISGHRSVSWYQQTPGQGLQFLFEYFSETQRNKGNFPGRFSGRQFSNSRSEMNVSTLELGDSALYLCASSSQSSGLFQETQYFGPGTRLLVL.

The rearrangement links TRBV9 to TRBJ2-1; TCRdb indicates TRBD2, and absent DNA this call remains unverified. Germline values: CDR1 SGDLS, CDR2 YYNGEE. The CDR3 is made up of 15 amino acids. CDR3 in amino acids: CASSVTIGGGGEQFF. Supplemented by reference TRBV9 and TRBJ2-1, the full variable domain reads DSGVTQTPKHLITATGQRVTLRCSPRSGDLSVYWYQQSLDQGLQFLIQYYNGEERAKGNILERFSAQQFPDLHSELNLSSLELGDSALYFCASSVTIGGGGEQFFGPGTRLTVL.

The chain has TRBV7-9 and TRBJ2-3; as DNA is missing, the TRBD2 call by TCRdb cannot be tested. Germline V CDR1 and CDR2: SEHNR, FQNEAQ (reference sequence). CDR3 length: 16 residues. This CDR3 is CASSLVPSGDLNTQYF. The full variable domain, its missing parts supplied by reference TRBV7-9 and TRBJ2-3, is DTGVSQNPRHKITKRGQNVTFRCDPISEHNRLYWYRQTLGQGPEFLTYFQNEAQLEKSRLLSDRFSAERPKGSFSTLEIQRTEQGDSAMYLCASSLVPSGDLNTQYFGPGTRLTVL.

The V call is TRBV12-3 or TRBV12-4, the J call TRBJ1-5; TCRdb lists TRBD1, though no DNA is available to test this call. This CDR3 spans 15 amino acids. The CDR3: CASGMRTGSGQPQHF.

The V gene is TRBV27, the J gene TRBJ2-7; the D call from TCRdb, TRBD2, cannot be confirmed without DNA. The CDR3 has 15 amino acids. Per the germline V gene, CDR1 is MNHEY and CDR2 is SMNVEV (reference sequence). The CDR3 spells CASSFAGAAGYEQYF.